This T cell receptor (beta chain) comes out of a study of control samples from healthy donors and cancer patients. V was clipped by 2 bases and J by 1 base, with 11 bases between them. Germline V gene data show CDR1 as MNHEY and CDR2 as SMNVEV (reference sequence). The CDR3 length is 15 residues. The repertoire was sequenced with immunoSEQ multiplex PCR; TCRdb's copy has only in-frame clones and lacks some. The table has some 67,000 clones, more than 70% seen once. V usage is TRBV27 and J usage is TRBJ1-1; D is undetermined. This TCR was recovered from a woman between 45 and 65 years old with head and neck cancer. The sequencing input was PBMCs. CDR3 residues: CASSLIIGRNTEAFF. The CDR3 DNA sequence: TGTGCCAGCAGTTTAATCATTGGCCGGAACACTGAAGCTTTCTTT.